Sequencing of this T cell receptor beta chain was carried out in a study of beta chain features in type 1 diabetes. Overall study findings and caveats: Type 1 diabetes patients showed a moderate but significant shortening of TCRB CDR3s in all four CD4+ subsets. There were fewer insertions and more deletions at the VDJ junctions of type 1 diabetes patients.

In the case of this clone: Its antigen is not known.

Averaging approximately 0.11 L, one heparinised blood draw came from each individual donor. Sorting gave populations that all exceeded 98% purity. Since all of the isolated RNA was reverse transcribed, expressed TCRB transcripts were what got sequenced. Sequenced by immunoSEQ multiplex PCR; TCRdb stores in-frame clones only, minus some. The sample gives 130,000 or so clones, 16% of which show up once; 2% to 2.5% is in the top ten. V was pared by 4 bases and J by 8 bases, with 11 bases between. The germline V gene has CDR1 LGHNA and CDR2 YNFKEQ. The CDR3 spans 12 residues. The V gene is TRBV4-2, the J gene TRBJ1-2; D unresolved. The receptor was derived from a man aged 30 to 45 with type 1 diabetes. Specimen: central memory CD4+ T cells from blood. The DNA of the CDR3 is TGTGCCAGCAGCCCTCCAAGCGGCGGCTACACCTTC. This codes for CASSPPSGGYTF.